These 27 T cell receptor beta chains were all obtained from the same sample, sequenced in a study of cytomegalovirus exposure and HLA in healthy donors. PCR primers comprised 60 Vbeta and 13 Jbeta primers. Sequenced by immunoSEQ multiplex PCR; TCRdb stores in-frame clones only, minus some. In the table there are some 180,000 clones, almost 75% of which are singletons. The source material was PBMCs. The source of these receptors is a young woman in good health and CMV-seropositive.

This clone was counted a single time. The V and J genes are TRBV28 and TRBJ1-2, with D perhaps matching TRBD1 (5 bases). Trimming took 1 base from V and 0 from J, leaving 9 bases between them. This CDR3 is built from 15 residues. Germline V gives CDR1 MDHEN, CDR2 SYDVKM. DNA of the CDR3: TGTGCCAGCAGTTTATACTCAGGGTCTAACTATGGCTACACCTTC. Encoded protein: CASSLYSGSNYGYTF.

This chain links TRBV7-8 with TRBJ1-6; D might be TRBD1 (6 bases). Germline assignment: CDR1 SGHVS and CDR2 FQNEAQ. Trimming took off 1 base at V and 6 bases at J, with 13 bases between the two ends. CDR3 length: 16 amino acids. The CDR3 DNA follows: TGTGCCAGCAGCTTAGAAAGACAGGAGCTTAATTCACCCCTCCACTTT. Encoded protein: CASSLERQELNSPLHF. Full variable domain (rest looked up from reference TRBV7-8 and TRBJ1-6): GAGVSQSPRYKVAKRGQDVALRCDPISGHVSLFWYQQALGQGPEFLTYFQNEAQLDKSGLPSDRFFAERPEGSVSTLKIQRTQQEDSAVYLCASSLERQELNSPLHFGNGTRLTVT.

The chain uses TRBV30 and TRBJ2-2; 8 nucleotides match TRBD2. V lost 3 bases and J lost 4; bases outside the gene matches: 4. Germline V gives CDR1 GTSNPN, CDR2 SVGIG (reference sequence). The CDR3 has 14 residues. CDR3 region: CAWSGGAGTGELFF. The CDR3 nucleotides are TGTGCCTGGAGCGGGGGGGCTGGCACCGGGGAGCTGTTTTTT.

The chain recombines TRBV19 with TRBJ2-3; 10 nucleotides line up with TRBD2. The CDR3 is 16 amino acids. The V and J ends lost 4 bases and 0 bases, in that order; junction bases with no gene match: 4. Germline lookup yields CDR1 LNHDA and CDR2 SQIVND (reference sequence). The CDR3 here is CASSTRSGGSTDTQYF. In DNA form, the CDR3 reads TGTGCCAGTAGTACCCGTAGCGGGGGGAGCACAGATACGCAGTATTTT.

V is TRBV19 and J is TRBJ2-3, with 10 bases fitting TRBD1. The CDR3 is 14 residues long. V trimming: 8 bases; J trimming: 5 bases; junction bases outside the gene matches: 7. Germline loops: CDR1 LNHDA, CDR2 SQIVND (reference sequence). CDR3 in amino acids: CASGRTGGGDTQYF. The DNA of the CDR3 is TGTGCCAGTGGGCGGACAGGGGGGGGAGATACGCAGTATTTT. The variable domain in full, with the rest retrieved from reference TRBV19 and TRBJ2-3, is DGGITQSPKYLFRKEGQNVTLSCEQNLNHDAMYWYRQDPGQGLRLIYYSQIVNDFQKGDIAEGYSVSREKKESFPLTVTSAQKNPTAFYLCASGRTGGGDTQYFGPGTRLTVL.

The genes are TRBV6-1 and TRBJ1-5, with D unclear. V lost 7 bases and J 5 bases, leaving 15 bases between the germline ends. Germline CDR1 and CDR2: MNHNS and SASEGT. The CDR3 is 14 amino acids. CDR3: CASTEGAPYQPQHF. As DNA, the CDR3 is TGTGCCAGCACTGAGGGCGCGCCGTATCAGCCCCAGCATTTT.

This clone was seen more than once but under ten times. The chain links TRBV5-6 to TRBJ2-5, with 7 bases that match TRBD2. With 9 bases clipped from V and 2 bases from J, the junction kept 4 bases outside the gene matches. In germline, CDR1 is SGHDT, CDR2 YYEEEE. The CDR3 length is 12 residues. The DNA for the CDR3 is TGTGCCACTACTAGCGCGCAAGAGACCCAGTACTTC. It specifies CATTSAQETQYF.

CDR3 residues: CASSPSGGAGSHEQYF. As DNA, the CDR3 is TGTGCCAGCTCCCCTAGCGGGGGGGCCGGGTCTCACGAGCAGTACTTC. The gene calls are TRBV18 and TRBJ2-7; TRBD2 agrees at 12 bases. V shed 6 bases, J shed 5 bases, and the junction held 11 bases outside the gene matches. The CDR3 has 16 amino acids. Germline loops: CDR1 KGHSH, CDR2 LQKENI.

This rearrangement joins TRBV28 to TRBJ2-7, with D maybe TRBD1 (5 bases). V was clipped by 6 bases and J by 3 bases, with 9 bases between them. The CDR3 length is 12 residues. CDR1 MDHEN and CDR2 SYDVKM come from the germline V gene. The CDR3 DNA sequence: TGTGCCAGCAGCCAAGACAGCTACGAGCAGTACTTC. Translation: CASSQDSYEQYF.

This clone was detected a few times. The rearrangement joins TRBV25-1 to TRBJ1-4, with TRBD1 matching over 10 bases. V gave up 5 bases and J gave up 6 bases; unmatched junction bases: 3. This CDR3 spans 14 amino acids. The germline V gene has CDR1 MGHDK and CDR2 SYGVNS. The CDR3 spells CASSRGQGDEKLFF. The CDR3 DNA reads TGTGCCAGCAGTAGAGGACAGGGGGATGAAAAACTGTTTTTT.

The V gene is TRBV6-6, the J gene TRBJ2-2; D ambiguous. With 0 bases removed from V and 4 bases from J, the gap between germline ends came to 12 bases. The CDR3 is 16 amino acids. Looked up from germline, CDR1 is MNHNY and CDR2 is SVGAGI (reference sequence). The CDR3 DNA follows: TGTGCCAGCAGTTACTCCATTGGAGCACGCACCGGGGAGCTGTTTTTT. Its translation is CASSYSIGARTGELFF.

The rearrangement joins TRBV19 to TRBJ2-7; tentative D call: TRBD2 (5 bases). Trimming took 3 bases from V and 2 from J, leaving 8 bases between them. Germline CDR1 and CDR2: LNHDA and SQIVND (reference sequence). The CDR3 length is 13 residues. CDR3 in amino acids: CASSMGGPYEQYF. The CDR3, as DNA: TGTGCCAGTAGTATGGGCGGGCCCTACGAGCAGTACTTC.

The chain combines TRBV5-1 with TRBJ2-1; possibly TRBD1 for D (6 bases). V was pared by 0 bases and J by 6 bases, with 16 bases between. Germline CDR1 and CDR2: SGHRS and YFSETQ. The length of the CDR3 is 16 residues. The CDR3 region is CASSLVVGHWLNEQFF. The CDR3 nucleotides are TGCGCCAGCAGCTTGGTGGTGGGACATTGGCTCAATGAGCAGTTCTTC.

The V gene is TRBV6-5, the J gene TRBJ1-1, with D unresolved. The ends were cut back, 6 bases at V and 7 bases at J, with 12 bases in the middle. Germline V lookup: CDR1 MNHEY, CDR2 SVGAGI. CDR3 size: 12 residues. The CDR3 loop is CASSKTLVEAFF. CDR3 DNA: TGTGCCAGCAGCAAGACACTTGTTGAAGCTTTCTTT.

The chain employs TRBV5-4 and TRBJ2-1; 16 positions match TRBD2. The CDR3 contains 19 residues. Germline values: CDR1 SGHNT, CDR2 YYREEE (reference sequence). With V trimmed by 0 bases and J by 3 bases, 6 bases remained unmatched. CDR3 region: CASSLESGLAGGIYNEQFF. In DNA form, the CDR3 reads TGTGCCAGCAGCTTGGAATCGGGACTAGCGGGGGGGATCTACAATGAGCAGTTCTTC.

This clone was counted only a few times. The chain combines TRBV28 with TRBJ1-2; no clear D. V was trimmed by 3 bases and J by 4 bases, leaving 9 bases between them. The CDR3 totals 13 residues. The germline gives CDR1 MDHEN, CDR2 SYDVKM. CDR3: CASSLTASYGYTF. CDR3 bases: TGTGCCAGCAGTTTGACTGCCAGCTATGGCTACACCTTC.

The chain employs TRBV15 and TRBJ1-5; D remains unclear. This CDR3 has 14 amino acids. V was shortened by 5 bases and J by 5 bases, with 13 bases between the two germline ends. Looked up from germline, CDR1 is LNHNV and CDR2 is YYDKDF (reference sequence). The CDR3 sequence: CATSRWAGDQPQHF. CDR3 DNA sequence: TGTGCCACCAGCCGATGGGCCGGGGATCAGCCCCAGCATTTT.

This clone was seen just once. The gene calls are TRBV6-5 and TRBJ2-4; TRBD2 agrees at 7 bases. CDR1 and CDR2 from the germline V gene are MNHEY and SVGAGI. Trimming cost V 2 bases and J 4 bases; bases outside gene matches: 2. The CDR3 consists of 14 residues. The CDR3 DNA follows: TGTGCCAGCAGTTACGGCGGGGGAAAAAACATTCAGTACTTC. Translating it yields CASSYGGGKNIQYF.

The chain couples TRBV6-1 to TRBJ1-1, with 8 bases lining up with TRBD1. The V segment lost 4 bases and the J segment 5 bases; nucleotides outside the gene matches: 6. Germline lookup yields CDR1 MNHNS and CDR2 SASEGT. The CDR3 runs to 14 residues. CDR3 DNA: TGTGCCAGCAGTGGGGGACAGGCAATTACTGAAGCTTTCTTT. This encodes CASSGGQAITEAFF.

The CDR3 protein is CATSASQGTSHEQYF. The CDR3 DNA reads TGTGCCACCAGCGCATCACAGGGGACGTCCCACGAGCAGTACTTC. The gene calls are TRBV15 and TRBJ2-7, with 7 bases matching TRBD1. With V trimmed by 5 bases and J by 5 bases, 12 bases remained unmatched. The CDR3 contains 15 residues. Germline CDR1 is LNHNV and CDR2 is YYDKDF (reference sequence).

This clone has just one count. This chain links TRBV18 with TRBJ2-7; weak D call: TRBD1 (5 bases). The V gene lost 5 bases and the J gene lost 2 bases, with 25 bases spanning the gap. Germline V CDR1 and CDR2: KGHSH, LQKENI. The CDR3 is 18 residues long. The CDR3: CASSSRPRAATSTYEQYF. The CDR3 DNA follows: TGTGCCAGCTCATCCCGACCCAGGGCCGCCACGAGCACCTACGAGCAGTACTTC.

CDR3: CASSRDQETQYF. The CDR3 coding sequence is TGTGCCAGCAGTCGGGACCAAGAGACCCAGTACTTC. The rearrangement uses TRBV5-4 and TRBJ2-5; D is unresolved. Germline values: CDR1 SGHNT, CDR2 YYREEE (reference sequence). CDR3 length equals 12 residues. V was clipped by 5 bases and J by 0 bases, with 5 bases between them.

The chain uses TRBV28 and TRBJ2-7; D is possibly TRBD2 (7 bases). In germline, CDR1 is MDHEN, CDR2 SYDVKM. The CDR3 covers 13 residues. V was pared by 6 bases and J by 9 bases, with 18 bases between. CDR3: CASRLGRGGAQYF. DNA for the CDR3: TGTGCCAGCAGACTGGGTAGGGGGGGCGCGCAGTACTTC.

This clone came up a few times. The chain is built from TRBV6-6 and TRBJ1-5; 10 bases map to TRBD1. The CDR3 runs 16 residues. V trimming: 5 bases; J trimming: 7 bases; junction bases outside the gene matches: 11. From germline, CDR1 is MNHNY and CDR2 SVGAGI (reference sequence). The CDR3: CASSRGQGGSFQPQHF. The CDR3 DNA reads as TGTGCCAGCAGTCGAGGACAGGGGGGATCCTTCCAGCCCCAGCATTTT.

The V gene is TRBV2, the J gene TRBJ1-2; 7 nucleotides align to TRBD1. The ends lost 4 bases at V and 4 bases at J; junction bases unmatched: 3. This CDR3 is built from 13 residues. Germline assignment: CDR1 SNHLY and CDR2 FYNNEI. The CDR3 reads CASSGQGTYGYTF. The DNA of the CDR3 is TGTGCCAGCAGTGGACAGGGCACCTATGGCTACACCTTC. The variable domain in full, with the rest retrieved from reference TRBV2 and TRBJ1-2, is EPEVTQTPSHQVTQMGQEVILRCVPISNHLYFYWYRQILGQKVEFLVSFYNNEISEKSEIFDDQFSVERPDGSNFTLKIRSTKLEDSAMYFCASSGQGTYGYTFGSGTRLTVV.

The J gene is TRBJ2-1, the V gene TRBV7-3; D gene ambiguous. V lost 5 bases, J lost 6 bases, and 11 bases lay in between. CDR1 SGHTA and CDR2 FQGTGA come from the germline V gene. The CDR3 sequence is 13 residues long. This chain's CDR3 is CASSQDGGNEQFF. Here the CDR3 DNA reads TGTGCCAGCAGCCAAGACGGCGGCAATGAGCAGTTCTTC.

As for this clone: A junction boundary mismatches the germline segment, possibly from a read error. V is TRBV7-9 and J is TRBJ1-3; 7 positions match TRBD1. The germline gives CDR1 SEHNR, CDR2 FQNEAQ (reference sequence). The CDR3 contains 18 residues. The CDR3 spells CSSSLDAGDRFSGNTIYF. The CDR3 bases are TGTTCCAGCAGCTTAGATGCTGGGGACAGATTCTCTGGAAACACCATATATTTT.